This T cell receptor (beta chain) is from a study of technical replicates of blood from several donors. Assay: immunoSEQ multiplex PCR; the TCRdb copy retains only in-frame clones and omits some. Here the sample spans 45,000 to 55,000 clones, 90% to 95% being singletons. This CDR3 contains 14 residues. Per germline, CDR1 SGHDN and CDR2 FVKESK. Trimming took 4 bases from V and 8 from J, leaving 17 bases between them. The sample comprised T cells isolated from PBMCs. This clonotype originated in a human donor in good health. The J gene is TRBJ1-1, the V gene TRBV14; D may be TRBD1 (6 bases). The CDR3 DNA is TGTGCCAGCAGCCCCGTTACCAGGGGCCCCGAAGCTTTCTTT. As protein: CASSPVTRGPEAFF.